This T cell receptor beta chain was documented in a study of T-cell reconstitution after alpha-beta-depleted transplantation in children. Unique molecular identifiers were built into the TCRbeta library. Via MiXCR, TCRdb re-called the PCR reads, giving one row per CDR3 protein. This table has about 470,000 distinct CDR3 sequences, 43% appearing once. This clonotype was recorded a few times. Its specificity is unknown. The study's findings and limits: A year post-transplant, T-cell counts and diversity derived mostly from newly produced T cells. Surviving recipient T cells and thymic progenitors underlay high day-60 TCRbeta diversity in some patients. After transplant, at about two months, alpha-beta T cells were reportedly derived from several hundred expanded graft clones.

This sequence originates from a girl aged 2 to 9 with aplastic anemia, due to receive a stem cell transplant. Material: PBMCs, obtained before TCRalphabeta/CD19-depleted stem cell transplant.

The CDR3 is CASSFAGGMADTQYF. The DNA for the CDR3 is TGTGCCAGCAGCTTCGCGGGAGGGATGGCAGATACGCAGTATTTT. This rearrangement joins TRBV7-3 to TRBJ2-3, with 9 bases fitting TRBD2. The CDR3 length is 15 residues. The V segment lost 3 bases and the J segment 4 bases; nucleotides outside the gene matches: 5. Per the germline V gene, CDR1 is SGHTA and CDR2 is FQGTGA. Using reference TRBV7-3 and TRBJ2-3 for the parts outside the CDR3, the full variable domain is GAGVSQTPSNKVTEKGKYVELRCDPISGHTALYWYRQSLGQGPEFLIYFQGTGAADDSGLPNDRFFAVRPEGSVSTLKIQRTERGDSAVYLCASSFAGGMADTQYFGPGTRLTVL.